The rows below give T cell receptor beta chains drawn from one sample of a study of T cell responses to AZD1222 COVID-19 vaccine. TCRdb's copy holds only in-frame clones and misses some; the assay was immunoSEQ multiplex PCR. The table has some 140,000 clones, 85% to 90% seen once. Sequencing was performed on peripheral blood, taken on day 0 of AZD1222 vaccination. The receptors were sampled from an adult in good health. CDR3s include the opening cysteine and the closing phenylalanine or tryptophan. The D gene is left open where the match is weak. Only part of the rows carry a size: once, few, many, or a class if the clone is expanded.

>.|TRBV7-2|.|TRBJ1-1
CASSLSQETEAFF
TGTGCCAGCAGCTTAAGTCAGGAGACTGAAGCTTTCTTT
>.|TRBV7-2|.|TRBJ2-7
CASSFSAIDNYEQYF
TGTGCCAGCAGCTTTAGTGCGATAGACAACTACGAGCAGTACTTC
>TRBD2|TRBV2|.|TRBJ2-1
CASSGERGGYNEQFF
TGTGCCAGCAGCGGGGAGCGGGGGGGCTACAATGAGCAGTTCTTC
>.|TRBV29-1|.|TRBJ2-7
CSVELSYEQYF
TGCAGCGTTGAACTCTCCTACGAGCAGTACTTC
>.|TRBV4-1|.|TRBJ1-5
CASNDSPNQPQHF
TGCGCCAGCAATGACAGTCCTAATCAGCCCCAGCATTTT
>.|TRBV7-3|.|TRBJ1-1
CASSLNPGGTEAFF
TGTGCCAGCAGCTTGAATCCAGGAGGCACTGAAGCTTTCTTT
>TRBD2|TRBV7-8|.|TRBJ2-7
CASSLGPAGEYTYEQYF
TGTGCCAGCAGCTTAGGGCCAGCGGGAGAATATACCTACGAGCAGTACTTC
>TRBD2|TRBV4-3|.|TRBJ2-1
CASSQVWREQAYNEQFF
TGCGCCAGCAGCCAAGTATGGCGGGAGCAAGCCTACAATGAGCAGTTCTTC
>.|TRBV11-2|medium-sized|TRBJ2-1
CASSPGYLNEQFF
TGTGCCAGCAGCCCGGGCTATCTCAATGAGCAGTTCTTC
>TRBD2|TRBV30|.|TRBJ2-7
CAWSVGLAAYEQYF
TGTGCCTGGAGTGTAGGCCTAGCGGCCTACGAGCAGTACTTC
>.|TRBV2|.|TRBJ1-3
CASSENRWLGNTIYF
TGTGCCAGCAGTGAGAACAGATGGCTTGGAAACACCATATATTTT
>.|TRBV7-8|.|TRBJ2-7
CASSLPLGGHYEQYF
TGTGCCAGCAGCTTACCCCTCGGGGGACACTACGAGCAGTACTTC
>TRBD1|TRBV28|.|TRBJ2-3
CASSLSGTGVADTQYF
TGTGCCAGCAGTTTATCAGGGACAGGGGTCGCAGATACGCAGTATTTT
>TRBD2|TRBV19|.|TRBJ2-7
CASSMLAASYEQYF
TGTGCCAGTAGTATGCTAGCGGCCTCCTACGAGCAGTACTTC
>.|TRBV29-1|.|TRBJ2-1
CSVWRGGLNEQFF
TGCAGCGTTTGGAGGGGAGGCCTTAATGAGCAGTTCTTC
>TRBD1|TRBV9|.|TRBJ2-7
CASSVRQGSHEQYF
TGTGCCAGCAGCGTGAGACAGGGTAGCCACGAGCAGTACTTC
>.|TRBV18|.|TRBJ2-3
CASSPGGGTDTQYF
TGTGCCAGCTCACCAGGGGGCGGCACAGATACGCAGTATTTT
>.|TRBV6-5|.|TRBJ2-2
CASSFGQFSDTGELFF
TGTGCCAGCAGTTTTGGACAGTTTTCGGACACCGGGGAGCTGTTTTTT
>TRBD1|TRBV28|.|TRBJ1-1
CASSFHTGGRTEAFF
TGTGCCAGCAGTTTTCACACAGGGGGAAGAACTGAAGCTTTCTTT
>TRBD1|TRBV3-1/TRBV3-2|.|TRBJ1-3
CASSQLPGDRGRSGGNTIYF
TGTGCCAGCAGCCAACTACCCGGGGACAGGGGGCGTTCTGGTGGAAACACCATATATTTT
>.|TRBV4-2|few|TRBJ2-2
CASSQDLSGETGELFF
TGTGCCAGCAGCCAAGATCTTTCGGGAGAGACCGGGGAGCTGTTTTTT
>.|TRBV24-1|.|TRBJ2-7
CATSERKGGRYEQYF
TGTGCCACCAGTGAAAGGAAGGGAGGTCGTTACGAGCAGTACTTC
>.|TRBV12-3/TRBV12-4|.|TRBJ2-3
CASSQSPDTQYF
TGTGCCAGCAGCCAAAGCCCAGATACGCAGTATTTT
>.|TRBV3-1/TRBV3-2|.|TRBJ2-2
CASSQDYFTVDYNTGELFF
TGTGCCAGCAGCCAAGATTATTTTACAGTCGACTATAACACCGGGGAGCTGTTTTTT
>.|TRBV2|once|TRBJ2-1
CASSVGNEQFF
TGTGCCAGCAGTGTAGGCAATGAGCAGTTCTTC
>.|TRBV6-6|.|TRBJ1-3
CASSYPLGPGNTIYF
TGTGCCAGCAGTTACCCACTGGGGCCTGGAAACACCATATATTTT
>.|TRBV4-2|.|TRBJ1-6
CASSQGGFYSPLHF
TGTGCCAGCAGCCAGGGTGGCTTTTATTCACCCCTCCACTTT
>.|TRBV29-1|.|TRBJ2-3
CSVEDGTGSTDTQYF
TGCAGCGTTGAAGACGGAACAGGCAGCACAGATACGCAGTATTTT
>TRBD2|TRBV5-5|once|TRBJ2-7
CASSLGAREVSYEQYF
TGTGCCAGCAGCTTAGGAGCGCGGGAGGTCTCCTACGAGCAGTACTTC
>.|TRBV7-6|.|TRBJ2-7
CASSLGTSGWDEQYF
TGTGCCAGCAGCTTGGGGACGTCAGGTTGGGACGAGCAGTACTTC
>TRBD1|TRBV27|once|TRBJ1-1
CASSYGQGAWNTEAFF
TGTGCCAGCAGTTATGGACAGGGGGCTTGGAACACTGAAGCTTTCTTT
>.|TRBV7-2|.|TRBJ1-4
CASSLVGYGKLFF
TGTGCCAGCAGCTTAGTAGGGTACGGAAAACTGTTTTTT
>.|TRBV28|.|TRBJ1-5
CASSLPGERGNQPQHF
TGTGCCAGCAGTTTACCCGGGGAGAGAGGCAATCAGCCCCAGCATTTT
>.|TRBV30|.|TRBJ1-5
CAWSEGHPGNQPQHF
TGTGCCTGGAGTGAGGGACACCCAGGGAATCAGCCCCAGCATTTT
>.|TRBV27|once|TRBJ2-3
CASSLYWGSSTDTQYF
TGTGCCAGCAGTTTATATTGGGGTTCTAGCACAGATACGCAGTATTTT
>TRBD2|TRBV5-4|once|TRBJ2-3
CASSSSSGYSTDTQYF
TGTGCCAGCAGCTCCTCTAGCGGGTACAGCACAGATACGCAGTATTTT
>.|TRBV6-5|.|TRBJ2-7
CASSRYFSYEQYF
TGTGCCAGCAGCCGATATTTCTCCTACGAGCAGTACTTC
>.|TRBV6-6|.|TRBJ2-7
CATSPGYEQYF
TGTGCCACCTCCCCAGGTTACGAGCAGTACTTC
>.|TRBV4-1|once|TRBJ1-2
CASSLEGTTNYGYTF
TGCGCCAGCAGCCTGGAGGGGACAACTAACTATGGCTACACCTTC
>.|TRBV15|.|TRBJ2-1
CATSRESYLDNEQFF
TGTGCCACCAGCAGAGAGTCGTATCTAGACAATGAGCAGTTCTTC
>TRBD2|TRBV5-1|.|TRBJ2-2
CASLIGTSGFGATGELFF
TGCGCCAGCTTGATCGGGACTAGCGGATTTGGGGCCACCGGGGAGCTGTTTTTT
>.|TRBV6-6|once|TRBJ1-2
CASSLLPINYGYTF
TGTGCCAGCAGCCTCCTTCCCATTAACTATGGCTACACCTTC
>.|TRBV4-2|.|TRBJ1-2
CASSQLQAPYTF
TGTGCCAGCAGCCAACTACAGGCCCCCTACACCTTC
>TRBD2|TRBV27|.|TRBJ2-3
CASSILAELGDTQYF
TGTGCCAGCAGTATACTAGCGGAACTCGGGGATACGCAGTATTTT
>.|TRBV19|.|TRBJ1-5
CASNRTPAGNQPQHF
TGTGCCAGTAACAGGACACCCGCCGGCAATCAGCCCCAGCATTTT
>TRBD1|TRBV6-6|.|TRBJ1-2
CASSHGTVKGGYTF
TGTGCCAGCAGTCACGGGACAGTCAAAGGGGGCTACACCTTC
>.|TRBV29-1|.|TRBJ2-7
CSVIIRRSYEQYF
TGCAGCGTCATTATTAGGAGAAGCTACGAGCAGTACTTC
>.|TRBV7-2|.|TRBJ1-4
CASSLAVRGEDRFVKKLFF
TGTGCCAGCAGCTTAGCGGTTCGGGGGGAGGACCGTTTTGTGAAAAAACTGTTTTTT
>TRBD2|TRBV28|once|TRBJ2-2
CASSLAGAGTGELFF
TGTGCCAGCAGTTTGGCGGGAGCGGGAACCGGGGAGCTGTTTTTT
>TRBD1|TRBV7-9|.|TRBJ1-4
CASSTRQGAFEKLFF
TGTGCCAGCAGCACCCGACAGGGAGCATTTGAAAAACTGTTTTTT
>TRBD1|TRBV3-1/TRBV3-2|.|TRBJ2-5
CASSQNRGETQYF
TGTGCCAGCAGCCAGAACAGGGGAGAGACCCAGTACTTC
>TRBD2|TRBV5-1|.|TRBJ2-1
CASSILAGASYNEQFF
TGCGCCAGCAGCATACTAGCGGGAGCATCCTACAATGAGCAGTTCTTC
>TRBD2|TRBV12-3/TRBV12-4|.|TRBJ2-1
CASSFGGRVQFF
TGTGCCAGCAGTTTCGGCGGGAGGGTGCAGTTCTTC
>TRBD2|TRBV24-1|.|TRBJ2-1
CATSDPQPRTSGFEQFF
TGTGCCACCAGTGATCCTCAGCCGAGGACTAGCGGTTTTGAGCAGTTCTTC
>.|TRBV4-3|.|TRBJ2-2
CASSQDRRGWSGELFF
TGCGCCAGCAGCCAAGATCGTCGAGGGTGGTCCGGGGAGCTGTTTTTT
>.|TRBV11-3|.|TRBJ1-4
CASSLTGPNEKLFF
TGTGCCAGCAGCTTAACGGGACCTAATGAAAAACTGTTTTTT
>TRBD1|TRBV18|.|TRBJ2-7
CASSQGTGTHYEQYF
TGTGCCAGCTCACAAGGGACAGGCACCCACTACGAGCAGTACTTC
>.|TRBV28|.|TRBJ1-4
CASDRGGYEKLFF
TGTGCCAGCGATAGGGGGGGTTATGAAAAACTGTTTTTT